A single sample gave rise to the 16 T cell receptor beta chains below, sequenced in a study of CD8 T cells in ankylosing spondylitis. TCRdb fed the 5' RACE reads into MiXCR, producing one record per CDR3 protein. The profile covers some 150,000 distinct CDR3 sequences, with 40% to 50% appearing a single time and around 15% taken by the ten largest. The sequencing sample was made of synovial fluid, either unsorted or a sorted T cell fraction (not recorded which). Receptors were obtained from a male donor with ankylosing spondylitis.

This clonotype was detected only a few times. The J gene is TRBJ2-3, the V gene TRBV28; TRBD1 agrees at 8 bases. Losses at the gene ends were 3 bases for V and 0 bases for J; bases not matched to a gene: 8. CDR1 is MDHEN, CDR2 SYDVKM, per germline. The CDR3 runs 17 residues. The CDR3 is CASSLRTGSTSTDTQYF. In nucleotides, the CDR3 is TGTGCCAGCAGTTTGCGGACAGGGAGTACTAGCACAGATACGCAGTATTTT.

This clonotype was picked up a small number of times. This chain connects TRBV12-3 or TRBV12-4 to TRBJ2-3, with TRBD2 matching over 9 bases. V was clipped by 11 bases and J by 0 bases; unmatched bases: 15. The CDR3 runs 17 residues. This chain's CDR3 is CAPPLAGTPPSTDTQYF. In DNA form, the CDR3 reads TGTGCCCCCCCACTAGCGGGCACACCCCCTAGCACAGATACGCAGTATTTT.

The genes are TRBV6-5 and TRBJ2-7; D is possibly TRBD2 (6 bases). The germline V gene has CDR1 MNHEY and CDR2 SVGAGI. The V gene lost 0 bases and the J gene lost 3 bases, with 12 bases spanning the gap. CDR3 length equals 15 residues. The CDR3 region has the DNA TGTGCCAGCAGTTACTCGCAACGCGGGGTCTACGAGCAGTACTTC. Translation gives CASSYSQRGVYEQYF.

This sequence joins TRBV5-6 and TRBJ1-6; D is ambiguous. The CDR3 contains 16 residues. Germline CDR1 is SGHDT and CDR2 is YYEEEE. Trimming stripped 4 bases from V and 3 bases from J, with 14 bases between. CDR3 region: CASSPITESYNSPLHF. DNA for the CDR3: TGTGCCAGCAGCCCAATCACAGAAAGCTATAATTCACCCCTCCACTTT.

Ten or more counts support this clonotype. This chain joins TRBV18 and TRBJ2-7; 7 bases match TRBD1. This CDR3 has 13 amino acids. Germline lookup yields CDR1 KGHSH and CDR2 LQKENI. Germline trimming cut 10 bases from V and 3 bases from J; bases unmatched to any gene: 9. In DNA form, the CDR3 reads TGTGCCACCCGCCCGACAGGGAACTACGAGCAGTACTTC. It yields the protein CATRPTGNYEQYF.

This clonotype appeared many times. V gene TRBV27 combines with J gene TRBJ2-1, with D perhaps being TRBD1 or TRBD2 (5 bases each). This CDR3 contains 15 residues. V lost 4 bases to trimming and J lost 0 bases, with 10 bases between them. Looked up from germline, CDR1 is MNHEY and CDR2 is SMNVEV (reference sequence). For the CDR3, the DNA is TGTGCCAGCAGTTCCCGGGACGCCTCCTACAATGAGCAGTTCTTC. Translated, it gives CASSSRDASYNEQFF.

This clonotype has at least ten counts. V is TRBV4-3 and J is TRBJ2-7; 11 nucleotides agree with TRBD2. V dropped 0 bases and J dropped 6; count of bases not matched to a gene: 4. Looked up from germline, CDR1 is LGHNA and CDR2 is YSLEER. The CDR3 is 15 amino acids. The DNA of the CDR3 is TGCGCCAGCAGCCAAGATGTAGCGGGAGGGCGCGAGCAGTACTTC. It encodes CASSQDVAGGREQYF.

This chain links TRBV28 with TRBJ2-7; TRBD2 might be the D (6 bases). CDR1 MDHEN and CDR2 SYDVKM come from the germline V gene. The CDR3 is 13 amino acids. Trimming stripped 7 bases from V and 2 bases from J, with 12 bases between. Written as DNA, the CDR3 is TGTGCCAGCACTCTAGCGTCAGCCTACGAGCAGTACTTC. Protein: CASTLASAYEQYF.

This clonotype was observed a few times. The chain carries TRBV6-2 or TRBV6-3 and TRBJ2-3, with TRBD2 matching over 13 bases. The junction had 9 bases not matched to a gene; V was cut back by 5 bases and J by 1 base. From germline, CDR1 is MNHEY and CDR2 SVGEGT. The CDR3 extends over 18 amino acids. The CDR3 DNA is TGTGCCAGCAGTCCCGGGACTAGCGGGATCCGGGGCACAGATACGCAGTATTTT. It encodes CASSPGTSGIRGTDTQYF.

V gene TRBV6-2 or TRBV6-3 combines with J gene TRBJ2-1; D call uncertain. With 6 bases removed from V and 4 bases from J, the gap between germline ends came to 16 bases. This CDR3 has 15 residues. Germline CDR1 reads MNHEY; CDR2 reads SVGEGT. The CDR3 sequence: CASSPAQRPYNEQFF. CDR3 in DNA: TGTGCCAGCAGCCCCGCGCAGCGACCTTACAATGAGCAGTTCTTC.

The chain is built from TRBV3-1 and TRBJ2-3; D is ambiguous. The CDR3 is 13 residues long. V was shortened by 5 bases and J by 2 bases, with 8 bases between the two germline ends. Germline CDR1 LGHDT, CDR2 YNNKEL (reference sequence). The CDR3 coding sequence is TGTGCCAGCAGCACCCCGAACACAGATACGCAGTATTTT. This codes for CASSTPNTDTQYF.

V gene TRBV28 combines with J gene TRBJ1-5, with D uncertain. The ends were cut back, 5 bases at V and 4 bases at J, with 9 bases in the middle. Germline V gene data show CDR1 as MDHEN and CDR2 as SYDVKM. The CDR3 totals 13 residues. The CDR3 loop reads CASSRALNQPQHF. Written as DNA, the CDR3 is TGTGCCAGCAGTCGCGCCCTAAATCAGCCCCAGCATTTT.

This clonotype showed up just a few times. The chain has TRBV9 and TRBJ1-1; D may be TRBD1 (6 bases). The CDR3 spans 14 residues. Trimming pared 3 bases from V and 4 bases from J, leaving 13 bases between. Germline V CDR1 and CDR2: SGDLS, YYNGEE. CDR3 amino acids: CASSATGLGTEAFF. CDR3 coding DNA: TGTGCCAGCAGCGCGACAGGCCTTGGCACTGAAGCTTTCTTT.

This clonotype is termed medium-sized. This chain links TRBV20-1 with TRBJ2-7; 8 bases agree with TRBD2. Trimming removed 5 bases from V and 1 base from J; junction bases left unmatched: 4. The CDR3 contains 13 residues. In germline, CDR1 is DFQATT, CDR2 SNEGSKA (reference sequence). Here the CDR3 DNA reads TGCAGTGCTGAGAGCGGGAGTTCCTACGAGCAGTACTTC. As protein: CSAESGSSYEQYF.

The V gene is TRBV18, the J gene TRBJ2-5; 9 bases match TRBD2. The CDR3 sequence is 14 residues long. Trimming removed 8 bases from V and 5 bases from J; junction bases left unmatched: 9. The germline CDR1 and CDR2 sequences are KGHSH and LQKENI. DNA of the CDR3: TGTGCCAGCCGCCTCATAGCGGGAGAGGAGACCCAGTACTTC. It specifies CASRLIAGEETQYF.

The rearrangement uses TRBV6-1 and TRBJ2-7; the D is unclear. Trimming pared 6 bases from V and 2 bases from J, leaving 14 bases between. The CDR3 is made up of 14 amino acids. The germline V gene encodes CDR1 MNHNS and CDR2 SASEGT. The CDR3 sequence is CASSSTRITYEQYF. DNA of the CDR3: TGTGCCAGCAGCTCGACACGTATCACCTACGAGCAGTACTTC.